Listed below are T cell receptor beta chains from one sample, sequenced in a study of response to subunit inactivated influenza vaccine. Via MiXCR, TCRdb re-called the RT-PCR reads, giving one row per CDR3 protein. Of about 170,000 distinct CDR3 sequences in the sample, about 12% were seen once. The data were also submitted as part of a second study, on T cells expressing NK-cell markers.

The sample was CD8+ T cells sorted from PBMCs, taken 11 to 12 days after vaccination. These receptors originate from a man aged 50 to 60 who received an inactivated influenza vaccine. CDR3s include the opening cysteine and the closing phenylalanine or tryptophan. The order of the fields is CDR3 protein, CDR3 DNA, J gene, clone size, D gene, V gene. The D gene is left open where the match is weak. Clone size is shown for a subset of rows, as once, few, many or a class of expanded clone.

CDR3 protein: CASSVGVGGTGGEDEQYF
CDR3 DNA: TGTGCCAGCAGCGTAGGTGTCGGAGGGACAGGGGGCGAGGACGAGCAGTACTTC
J gene: TRBJ2-7
clone size: few
D gene: TRBD1
V gene: TRBV9

CDR3 protein: CASSYSSGYNEQFF
CDR3 DNA: TGTGCCAGCAGTTACTCTTCTGGATACAATGAGCAGTTCTTC
J gene: TRBJ2-1
clone size: few
D gene: .
V gene: TRBV6-2/TRBV6-3

CDR3 protein: CASSDSDDYNSPLHF
CDR3 DNA: TGTGCCAGCAGTGACTCGGACGACTATAATTCACCCCTCCACTTT
J gene: TRBJ1-6
clone size: few
D gene: .
V gene: TRBV2

CDR3 protein: CSAREVTSRYYEQYF
CDR3 DNA: TGCAGTGCTAGAGAAGTGACTAGCCGTTACTACGAGCAGTACTTC
J gene: TRBJ2-7
clone size: .
D gene: TRBD2
V gene: TRBV20-1

CDR3 protein: CAISESQSSGDTQYF
CDR3 DNA: TGTGCCATCAGTGAGTCGCAGTCTTCTGGGGATACGCAGTATTTT
J gene: TRBJ2-3
clone size: few
D gene: .
V gene: TRBV10-3

CDR3 protein: CSSVVAGQETQYF
CDR3 DNA: TGCAGTTCCGTGGTAGCGGGACAAGAGACCCAGTACTTC
J gene: TRBJ2-5
clone size: many
D gene: TRBD2
V gene: TRBV29-1

CDR3 protein: CASRDTSQGVGQETQYF
CDR3 DNA: TGTGCCAGCAGGGATACTTCTCAGGGAGTTGGGCAAGAGACCCAGTACTTC
J gene: TRBJ2-5
clone size: .
D gene: .
V gene: TRBV11-2

CDR3 protein: CASSFPPNTEAFF
CDR3 DNA: TGCGCCAGCAGCTTCCCCCCGAACACTGAAGCTTTCTTT
J gene: TRBJ1-1
clone size: .
D gene: .
V gene: TRBV5-1

CDR3 protein: CSAHTGASNQPQHF
CDR3 DNA: TGCAGCGCCCACACCGGGGCTAGCAATCAGCCCCAGCATTTT
J gene: TRBJ1-5
clone size: many
D gene: .
V gene: TRBV29-1

CDR3 protein: CASSWAGQENSPLHF
CDR3 DNA: TGTGCCAGCAGCTGGGCGGGACAGGAGAATTCACCCCTCCACTTT
J gene: TRBJ1-6
clone size: few
D gene: TRBD1
V gene: TRBV6-2/TRBV6-3

CDR3 protein: CASRDVGYEQYF
CDR3 DNA: TGTGCCAGCAGGGATGTGGGGTACGAGCAGTACTTC
J gene: TRBJ2-7
clone size: .
D gene: .
V gene: TRBV28

CDR3 protein: CASSDSDSNTEAFF
CDR3 DNA: TGTGCCAGCAGTGACTCGGACAGCAACACTGAAGCTTTCTTT
J gene: TRBJ1-1
clone size: few
D gene: .
V gene: TRBV6-4

CDR3 protein: CASSLSGGELFF
CDR3 DNA: TGTGCCAGCAGTTTAAGTGGCGGGGAGCTGTTTTTT
J gene: TRBJ2-2
clone size: many
D gene: .
V gene: TRBV12-3/TRBV12-4

CDR3 protein: CSVDRGGGYTF
CDR3 DNA: TGCAGCGTTGACAGGGGCGGTGGCTACACCTTC
J gene: TRBJ1-2
clone size: many
D gene: .
V gene: TRBV29-1

CDR3 protein: CASSPNSQPQHF
CDR3 DNA: TGTGCCAGCAGCCCCAACAGCCAGCCCCAGCATTTT
J gene: TRBJ1-5
clone size: few
D gene: .
V gene: TRBV7-9

CDR3 protein: CSVPSGTTTDTQYF
CDR3 DNA: TGCAGCGTCCCTAGCGGGACCACCACAGATACGCAGTATTTT
J gene: TRBJ2-3
clone size: .
D gene: TRBD2
V gene: TRBV29-1

CDR3 protein: CASCLIAGWYNEQFF
CDR3 DNA: TGTGCCAGCTGCCTAATAGCGGGGTGGTACAATGAGCAGTTCTTC
J gene: TRBJ2-1
clone size: .
D gene: TRBD2
V gene: TRBV5-5

CDR3 protein: CATSENLSNQPQHF
CDR3 DNA: TGTGCCACCAGTGAAAACTTGAGCAATCAGCCCCAGCATTTT
J gene: TRBJ1-5
clone size: few
D gene: .
V gene: TRBV24-1

CDR3 protein: CASSAFTGAGHEQYF
CDR3 DNA: TGCGCCAGCAGCGCATTTACAGGAGCGGGGCACGAGCAGTACTTC
J gene: TRBJ2-7
clone size: many
D gene: TRBD2
V gene: TRBV4-3

CDR3 protein: CASSPQGRKLQETQYF
CDR3 DNA: TGTGCCAGCAGCCCCCAGGGTAGAAAGCTCCAAGAGACCCAGTACTTC
J gene: TRBJ2-5
clone size: .
D gene: .
V gene: TRBV3-1

CDR3 protein: CASSATGHGTDTQYF
CDR3 DNA: TGTGCCAGCAGCGCGACAGGGCATGGCACAGATACGCAGTATTTT
J gene: TRBJ2-3
clone size: .
D gene: TRBD1
V gene: TRBV9

CDR3 protein: CASSAYREGTEAFF
CDR3 DNA: TGTGCCAGCAGTGCCTACAGGGAGGGCACTGAAGCTTTCTTT
J gene: TRBJ1-1
clone size: .
D gene: .
V gene: TRBV28

CDR3 protein: CASSSTSGGFTDTQYF
CDR3 DNA: TGTGCCAGCAGCTCGACTAGCGGGGGCTTCACAGATACGCAGTATTTT
J gene: TRBJ2-3
clone size: few
D gene: TRBD2
V gene: TRBV7-9

CDR3 protein: CASRTGQGNTEAFF
CDR3 DNA: TGTGCCAGCAGAACTGGACAGGGGAACACTGAAGCTTTCTTT
J gene: TRBJ1-1
clone size: few
D gene: TRBD1
V gene: TRBV7-8